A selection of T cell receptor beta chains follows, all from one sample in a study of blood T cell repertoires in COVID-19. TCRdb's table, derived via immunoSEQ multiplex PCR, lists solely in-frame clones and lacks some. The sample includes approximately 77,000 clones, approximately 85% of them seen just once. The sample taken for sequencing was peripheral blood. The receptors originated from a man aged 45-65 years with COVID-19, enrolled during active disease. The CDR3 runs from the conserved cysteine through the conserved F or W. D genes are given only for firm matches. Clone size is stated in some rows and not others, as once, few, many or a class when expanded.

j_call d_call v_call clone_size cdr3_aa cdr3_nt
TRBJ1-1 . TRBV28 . CASSLAGPDTEAFF TGTGCCAGCAGTTTAGCGGGCCCGGACACTGAAGCTTTCTTT
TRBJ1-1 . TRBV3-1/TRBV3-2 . CASSHGTGDTEAFF TGTGCCAGCAGCCATGGGACTGGGGACACTGAAGCTTTCTTT
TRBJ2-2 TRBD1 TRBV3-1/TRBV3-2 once CASSPVRGTGITGELFF TGTGCCAGCAGCCCCGTCCGTGGGACAGGGATCACCGGGGAGCTGTTTTTT
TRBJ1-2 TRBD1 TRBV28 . CASVTGGPYGYTF TGTGCCAGCGTTACAGGGGGCCCCTATGGCTACACCTTC
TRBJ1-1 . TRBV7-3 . CASSLSGARTEAFF TGTGCCAGCAGCTTATCAGGGGCGAGGACTGAAGCTTTCTTT
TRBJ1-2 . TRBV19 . CASSPVSLGYTF TGTGCCAGTAGTCCTGTATCACTTGGCTACACCTTC
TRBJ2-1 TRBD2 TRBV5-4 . CASSLGAGVGYNEQFF TGTGCCAGCAGCTTGGGAGCGGGAGTGGGTTACAATGAGCAGTTCTTC
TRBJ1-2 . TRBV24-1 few CATSDLTDGYTF TGTGCCACCAGTGATTTGACAGATGGCTACACCTTC
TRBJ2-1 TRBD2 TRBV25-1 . CASSVTSGQSSYNEQFF TGTGCCAGCAGTGTGACTAGCGGGCAGAGCTCCTACAATGAGCAGTTCTTC
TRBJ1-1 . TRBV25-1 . CASKDAREGNTEAFF TGTGCCAGCAAGGACGCCCGAGAGGGGAACACTGAAGCTTTCTTT
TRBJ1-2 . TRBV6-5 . CASSRDENYGYTF TGTGCCAGCAGCAGGGATGAAAACTATGGCTACACCTTC
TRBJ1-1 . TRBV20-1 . CSAREYTEAFF TGCAGTGCTAGGGAGTACACTGAAGCTTTCTTT
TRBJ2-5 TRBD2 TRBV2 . CASGRSGRGVETQYF TGTGCCAGCGGGAGGAGCGGGAGAGGGGTAGAGACCCAGTACTTC
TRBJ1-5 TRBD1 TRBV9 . CASSEGTGGPYQPQHF TGTGCCAGCAGCGAAGGGACAGGCGGACCGTATCAGCCCCAGCATTTT
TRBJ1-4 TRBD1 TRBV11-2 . CASSTQGATGEKLFF TGTGCCAGCAGCACCCAGGGGGCGACGGGGGAAAAACTGTTTTTT
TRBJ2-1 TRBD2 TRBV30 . CAWSLLTSGSGEQFF TGTGCCTGGAGTCTGCTAACGAGCGGGAGTGGTGAGCAGTTCTTC
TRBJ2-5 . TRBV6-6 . CASSLAVQETQYF TGTGCCAGCAGTTTAGCGGTCCAAGAGACCCAGTACTTC
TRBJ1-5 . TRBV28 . CASSLARGGQPQHF TGTGCCAGCAGTTTAGCAAGGGGAGGACAGCCCCAGCATTTT
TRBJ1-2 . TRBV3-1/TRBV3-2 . CASSQDGPPGCGYTF TGTGCCAGCAGCCAAGACGGGCCTCCGGGGTGTGGCTACACCTTC
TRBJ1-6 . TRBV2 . CASRKGLGKDNSPLHF TGTGCCAGCAGGAAGGGACTTGGGAAGGATAATTCACCCCTCCACTTT
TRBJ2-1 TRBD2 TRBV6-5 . CASSSTSVSSYNEQFF TGTGCCAGCAGTTCGACTAGCGTCAGCTCCTACAATGAGCAGTTCTTC
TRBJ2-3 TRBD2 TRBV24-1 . CATSDSTSGRTDTQYF TGTGCCACCAGTGATTCGACTAGCGGGAGGACAGATACGCAGTATTTT
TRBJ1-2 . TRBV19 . CASSILGEGVQYGYTF TGTGCCAGTAGTATCCTCGGAGAAGGCGTACAATATGGCTACACCTTC
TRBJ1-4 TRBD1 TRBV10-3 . CAISETGAREKLFF TGTGCCATCAGTGAGACAGGGGCCAGGGAAAAACTGTTTTTT
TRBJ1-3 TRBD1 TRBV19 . CATRDRAGNTIYF TGTGCCACCCGGGACAGGGCTGGAAACACCATATATTTT
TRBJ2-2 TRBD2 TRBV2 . CASRKSGSNTGELFF TGTGCCAGCAGAAAAAGCGGGAGTAACACCGGGGAGCTGTTTTTT
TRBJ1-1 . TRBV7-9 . CASSSLGGSAEAFF TGTGCCAGCAGCTCCCTCGGGGGGAGCGCTGAAGCTTTCTTT
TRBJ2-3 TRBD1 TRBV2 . CASSDRGPDTQYF TGTGCCAGCAGTGACAGGGGGCCAGATACGCAGTATTTT
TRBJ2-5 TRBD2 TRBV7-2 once CASSPIGTTKGETQYF TGTGCCAGCAGCCCGATCGGGACTACCAAAGGGGAGACCCAGTACTTC
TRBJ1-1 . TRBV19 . CASSIMGAAEAFF TGTGCCAGTAGTATAATGGGGGCGGCTGAAGCTTTCTTT
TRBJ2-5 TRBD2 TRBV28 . CASRFPGLEAETQYF TGTGCCAGCAGATTCCCGGGACTAGAGGCCGAGACCCAGTACTTC
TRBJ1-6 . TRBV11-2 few CASSLVRYNSPLHF TGTGCCAGCAGCTTAGTGAGATATAATTCACCCCTCCACTTT
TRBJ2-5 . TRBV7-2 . CASSLLTAQETQYF TGTGCCAGCAGCTTATTGACAGCGCAAGAGACCCAGTACTTC
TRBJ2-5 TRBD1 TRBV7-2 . CASSHRQGRLGETQYF TGTGCCAGCAGCCATCGACAGGGGCGGCTAGGGGAGACCCAGTACTTC
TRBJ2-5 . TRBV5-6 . CASSLGGSVRTQYF TGTGCCAGCAGCTTGGGGGGTAGCGTGCGGACCCAGTACTTC
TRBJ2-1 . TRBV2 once CASSGAHNEQFF TGTGCCAGCAGTGGGGCCCACAATGAGCAGTTCTTC
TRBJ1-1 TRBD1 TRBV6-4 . CASRETGTVANTEAFF TGTGCCAGCAGGGAGACAGGGACAGTGGCGAACACTGAAGCTTTCTTT
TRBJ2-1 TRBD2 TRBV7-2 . CASSLALGLAVNEQFF TGTGCCAGCAGCTTAGCCTTGGGACTAGCGGTTAATGAGCAGTTCTTC
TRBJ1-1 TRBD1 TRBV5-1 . CASSLGRGHVNTEAFF TGCGCCAGCAGCTTGGGGAGGGGGCACGTGAACACTGAAGCTTTCTTT